This T cell receptor beta chain was observed in a study of T-cell reconstitution after alpha-beta-depleted transplantation in children. It was with unique molecular identifiers that the TCRbeta library was prepared. TCRdb re-derived calls from the PCR reads in MiXCR, one entry per CDR3 protein. In the table there are roughly 400,000 distinct CDR3 sequences, about a fifth of which are singletons. This clonotype has a count of ten or more. Germline CDR1 is SGHRS and CDR2 is YFSETQ. Trimming stripped 3 bases from V and 6 bases from J, with 9 bases between. The CDR3 extends over 12 amino acids. This sequence originates from a human donor who donated a stem cell graft to a child with acute myeloid leukemia. The chain combines TRBV5-1 with TRBJ1-1; D is possibly TRBD1 (5 bases). The sequencing here drew on PBMCs from the stem cell graft donor, taken from the stem cell graft. The CDR3: CASSWGGAEAFF. The CDR3 DNA follows: TGCGCCAGCAGCTGGGGCGGGGCTGAAGCTTTCTTT.